The 30 T cell receptor beta chains presented below share a single source sample, sequenced in a study of blood T cell repertoires in COVID-19. Some clones are missing from TCRdb's copy, which holds only in-frame ones; the method was immunoSEQ multiplex PCR. The profile shows roughly 230,000 clones, roughly 84% of them singletons. Sequenced sample: peripheral blood. Receptors were obtained from a woman older than 75 with acute or convalescent COVID-19.

The chain has TRBV13 and TRBJ2-7; 11 bases are a match to TRBD2. V lost 2 bases to trimming and J lost 4 bases; unmatched junction nucleotides: 7. The CDR3 length is 16 residues. Germline V gene data show CDR1 as PRHDT and CDR2 as FYEKMQ (reference sequence). The CDR3 loop is CASSLLSGGARYEQYF. The CDR3 DNA reads as TGTGCCAGCAGCTTACTTAGCGGGGGGGCGAGGTACGAGCAGTACTTC.

This rearrangement joins TRBV5-1 to TRBJ1-1; D uncertain. In germline, CDR1 is SGHRS, CDR2 YFSETQ. The CDR3 runs 14 residues. Trimming shortened V by 2 bases and J by 1 base, and 9 bases separated the two germline ends. The CDR3 DNA is TGCGCCAGCAGCTTAACCGGGAAGAACACTGAAGCTTTCTTT. Its translation is CASSLTGKNTEAFF.

The sample holds a few counts of this clone. The chain uses TRBV20-1 and TRBJ2-5; a weak D match, TRBD2 (5 bases). CDR1 and CDR2 (germline): DFQATT, SNEGSKA (reference sequence). The CDR3 length is 11 residues. CDR3 in amino acids: CQTGSIETQYF. The CDR3 nucleotides read TGCCAAACGGGGAGTATAGAGACCCAGTACTTC.

The chain is built from TRBV3-1 (or the pseudogene TRBV3-2) and TRBJ1-1; no definite D call. Trimming removed 4 bases at V and 1 base at J, with 13 bases between. The CDR3 has 15 residues. From germline, CDR1 is LGHDT and CDR2 YNNKEL (reference sequence). In DNA form, the CDR3 reads TGTGCCAGCAGCCTAGCCAGCGGTGGGAACACTGAAGCTTTCTTT. This gives the protein CASSLASGGNTEAFF.

The V and J genes are TRBV6-5 and TRBJ2-2, with D possibly TRBD2 on 6 matching bases. Trimming stripped 11 bases from V and 5 bases from J, with 18 bases between. Germline V lookup: CDR1 MNHEY, CDR2 SVGAGI. The CDR3 length is 14 residues. CDR3 in DNA: TGTGCCGGGCGGGCCGGGCTAGCGACCGGGGAGCTGTTTTTT. This translates into CAGRAGLATGELFF.

This clone showed up just once. The rearrangement uses TRBV24-1 and TRBJ2-3, with 9 nucleotides matching TRBD1. Germline CDR1 is KGHDR and CDR2 is SFDVKD. J gave up 1 base and V 5 bases, and 3 bases lay outside the gene matches. The CDR3 is 15 residues long. CDR3 bases: TGTGCCACCAGTGCCCGGGACAGGGGCACAGATACGCAGTATTTT. This sequence encodes CATSARDRGTDTQYF.

This clone appeared a few times. The chain uses TRBV5-4 and TRBJ1-5, with TRBD1 identical over 11 bases. Germline V gives CDR1 SGHNT, CDR2 YYREEE (reference sequence). The trim removed 4 bases at V and 8 bases at J, leaving 8 bases unmatched. The CDR3 contains 15 residues. DNA of the CDR3: TGTGCCAGCAGCCTGGGACAGGGGGACGGGGAGCCCCAGCATTTT. Its translation is CASSLGQGDGEPQHF.

This chain uses TRBV18 with TRBJ2-7; D gene ambiguous. Germline CDR1 and CDR2: KGHSH and LQKENI. The CDR3 is 14 residues long. The V end was cut by 4 bases, the J end by 6 bases, with 16 bases between. CDR3 loop: CASSLSITGAEQYF. CDR3 nucleotides: TGTGCCAGCTCACTGTCGATTACGGGTGCCGAGCAGTACTTC.

This chain uses TRBV5-6 with TRBJ1-2; 7 nucleotides agree with TRBD1. The CDR3 consists of 13 residues. CDR1 is SGHDT and CDR2 is YYEEEE in the germline V gene. V was clipped by 4 bases and J by 4 bases; unmatched bases: 4. The DNA for the CDR3 is TGTGCCAGCAGCCCGCAGGGGGTCTATGGCTACACCTTC. Its translation is CASSPQGVYGYTF.

The V and J genes are TRBV29-1 and TRBJ2-7; 10 bases agree with TRBD1. The V and J ends lost 6 bases and 5 bases, in that order; junction bases with no gene match: 13. Per germline, CDR1 SQVTM and CDR2 ANQGSEA. This CDR3 has 15 residues. This chain's CDR3 is CSVDIPGTGVDEQYF. In nucleotides, the CDR3 is TGCAGCGTGGATATTCCCGGGACAGGGGTAGACGAGCAGTACTTC.

This sequence joins TRBV7-2 and TRBJ2-7; 7 bases fit TRBD2. J lost 10 bases, V lost 5 bases, and 14 bases had no gene match. Looked up from germline, CDR1 is SGHTA and CDR2 is FQGNSA. The CDR3 is 14 amino acids. This CDR3 reads CASSQIKVGGVQYF. CDR3 DNA sequence: TGTGCCAGCAGCCAAATAAAAGTGGGGGGGGTACAGTACTTC.

The chain combines TRBV2 with TRBJ2-1, with D maybe TRBD2 (5 bases). Trimming left V 2 bases short and J 12 bases short, with 14 bases between. The CDR3 has 13 residues. Germline V gene lookup returns CDR1 SNHLY and CDR2 FYNNEI. CDR3 coding DNA: TGTGCCAGCAGTGAATCCCCGGGCGGAGGGCAGTTCTTC. Its translation: CASSESPGGGQFF. The variable domain in full, with the rest retrieved from reference TRBV2 and TRBJ2-1, is EPEVTQTPSHQVTQMGQEVILRCVPISNHLYFYWYRQILGQKVEFLVSFYNNEISEKSEIFDDQFSVERPDGSNFTLKIRSTKLEDSAMYFCASSESPGGGQFFGPGTRLTVL.

The V gene is TRBV3-1 (or the pseudogene TRBV3-2), the J gene TRBJ1-4; 7 positions match TRBD1. The CDR3 length is 16 residues. From germline, CDR1 is LGHDT and CDR2 YNNKEL (reference sequence). Trimming cost V 4 bases and J 10 bases; bases outside gene matches: 15. CDR3 amino acids: CASSPDRMAAIGKLFF. In nucleotides, the CDR3 is TGTGCCAGCAGCCCGGACAGGATGGCTGCTATAGGAAAACTGTTTTTT.

This clone was recorded only once. V gene TRBV30 combines with J gene TRBJ2-4, with D unresolved. The ends were cut back, 1 base at V and 0 bases at J, with 7 bases in the middle. CDR3 length: 14 amino acids. The V gene's germline CDR1 is GTSNPN and CDR2 SVGIG (reference sequence). In DNA form, the CDR3 reads TGTGCCTGGAGTGGAGCCGCAGCCAAAAACATTCAGTACTTC. Translated: CAWSGAAAKNIQYF.

The chain couples TRBV3-1 (or the pseudogene TRBV3-2) to TRBJ1-6; D is unclear. The CDR3 is made up of 15 amino acids. Germline loops: CDR1 LGHDT, CDR2 YNNKEL (reference sequence). Between the trimmed V and J ends, which lost 1 base and 10 bases, there was a span of 14 bases. CDR3 bases: TGTGCCAGCAGCCAAGCCAGCCGGGTTTGGTCACCCCTCCACTTT. Translating it yields CASSQASRVWSPLHF.

The chain links TRBV7-2 to TRBJ1-2, with D unresolved. The germline V gene encodes CDR1 SGHTA and CDR2 FQGNSA. The length of the CDR3 is 13 residues. With 3 bases removed from V and 3 bases from J, the gap between germline ends came to 8 bases. The CDR3 bases are TGTGCCAGCAGCTTCCAGGTGGACTATGGCTACACCTTC. This sequence encodes CASSFQVDYGYTF.

The genes are TRBV5-4 and TRBJ1-2; a possible D gene is TRBD1 (6 bases). CDR1 SGHNT and CDR2 YYREEE come from the germline V gene (reference sequence). Trimming removed 3 bases from V and 5 bases from J, with 14 bases in between. The CDR3 sequence is 14 residues long. The CDR3 protein is CASSSVTGKYGYTF. Written as DNA, the CDR3 is TGTGCCAGCAGCTCTGTTACAGGGAAATATGGCTACACCTTC.

This chain links TRBV5-4 with TRBJ1-3; unclear D gene. V was trimmed by 2 bases and J by 4 bases, leaving 4 bases between them. CDR3 length equals 12 residues. The germline V gene encodes CDR1 SGHNT and CDR2 YYREEE (reference sequence). The CDR3: CASSFQGNTIYF. Written as DNA, the CDR3 is TGTGCCAGCAGCTTTCAAGGAAACACCATATATTTT.

The chain couples TRBV9 to TRBJ1-1; D is undetermined. The CDR3 totals 15 residues. Trimming took 0 bases from V and 3 from J, leaving 12 bases between them. Germline V gives CDR1 SGDLS, CDR2 YYNGEE. The CDR3 DNA follows: TGTGCCAGCAGCGTAGCCCCGATTAGTGACACTGAAGCTTTCTTT. This codes for CASSVAPISDTEAFF.

The chain uses TRBV18 and TRBJ2-1; 7 bases are a match to TRBD1. Per germline, CDR1 KGHSH and CDR2 LQKENI. The CDR3 loop spans 11 amino acids. V lost 5 bases to trimming and J lost 10 bases; unmatched junction nucleotides: 2. The DNA of the CDR3 is TGTGCCAGCTCAGCCAGGGGGGAGCAGTTCTTC. Residues: CASSARGEQFF. Filled out from reference TRBV18 and TRBJ2-1, the complete variable domain reads NAGVMQNPRHLVRRRGQEARLRCSPMKGHSHVYWYRQLPEEGLKFMVYLQKENIIDESGMPKERFSAEFPKEGPSILRIQQVVRGDSAAYFCASSARGEQFFGPGTRLTVL.

The chain uses TRBV5-4 and TRBJ2-7; 13 bases agree with TRBD2. The ends lost 4 bases at V and 2 bases at J; junction bases unmatched: 3. Germline CDR1 and CDR2: SGHNT and YYREEE (reference sequence). This CDR3 region has 15 residues. This CDR3 reads CASSPGTSGTYEQYF. For the CDR3, the DNA is TGTGCCAGCAGCCCCGGGACTAGCGGGACCTACGAGCAGTACTTC.

CDR3 protein: CASSPRDRGPDTQYF. CDR3 nucleotides: TGCGCCAGCAGCCCTCGGGACAGGGGCCCAGATACGCAGTATTTT. This chain joins TRBV4-1 and TRBJ2-3; 10 nucleotides agree with TRBD1. Germline-derived CDR1 and CDR2 are MGHRA and YSYEKL. This CDR3 comprises 15 residues. The junction had 5 bases not matched to a gene; V was cut back by 4 bases and J by 4 bases.

The chain recombines TRBV27 with TRBJ2-5; TRBD2 matches 8 bases. Per germline, CDR1 MNHEY and CDR2 SMNVEV (reference sequence). The V gene end was trimmed by 2 bases and the J gene end by 2 bases; junction bases not matched to a gene: 4. This CDR3 comprises 15 residues. The CDR3 loop reads CASSLSRGGQETQYF. For the CDR3, the DNA is TGTGCCAGCAGTTTAAGTCGGGGGGGACAAGAGACCCAGTACTTC.

The chain joins TRBV7-3 to TRBJ2-3; 7 bases map to TRBD2. V shed 4 bases and J 8 bases; nucleotides not matched to a gene: 9. The CDR3 is 14 residues long. Per germline, CDR1 SGHTA and CDR2 FQGTGA. The CDR3 region is CASSSSGGPATQYF. CDR3 sequence (DNA): TGTGCCAGCAGCTCTTCGGGGGGTCCCGCTACGCAGTATTTT.

This chain connects TRBV27 to TRBJ2-1, with TRBD2 matching over 8 bases. Germline V gene sequence: CDR1 MNHEY, CDR2 SMNVEV (reference sequence). The CDR3 is 13 residues long. V shed 8 bases and J 3 bases; nucleotides not matched to a gene: 3. CDR3 loop: CASGRGVYNEQFF. The CDR3 DNA follows: TGTGCCAGCGGGCGGGGGGTCTACAATGAGCAGTTCTTC.

The rearrangement links TRBV11-2 to TRBJ2-7; 8 positions agree with TRBD2. CDR1 is SGHAT, CDR2 FQNNGV, per germline. This CDR3 comprises 16 residues. V shed 2 bases and J 2 bases; nucleotides not matched to a gene: 8. CDR3 sequence: CASSLLGGGTPYEQYF. In nucleotides, the CDR3 is TGTGCCAGCAGCTTATTGGGCGGGGGGACCCCCTACGAGCAGTACTTC.

CDR3 residues: CASSRDSFNEKLFF. The DNA of the CDR3 is TGTGCCAGCAGCCGGGACAGTTTTAATGAAAAACTGTTTTTT. V usage is TRBV3-1 (or the pseudogene TRBV3-2) and J usage is TRBJ1-4; 7 bases line up with TRBD1. Germline CDR1 is LGHDT and CDR2 is YNNKEL (reference sequence). The length of the CDR3 is 14 residues. V shed 4 bases and J 4 bases; nucleotides not matched to a gene: 3.

The rearrangement joins TRBV15 to TRBJ1-1; TRBD1 matches 7 bases. J was trimmed by 2 bases and V by 0 bases; bases with no gene match: 3. CDR1 and CDR2 from the germline V gene are LNHNV and YYDKDF (reference sequence). This CDR3 is built from 15 residues. The CDR3 loop reads CATSREPGGNTEAFF. The CDR3 region has the DNA TGTGCCACCAGCAGAGAGCCAGGGGGAAACACTGAAGCTTTCTTT.

The J gene is TRBJ2-2, the V gene TRBV28, with TRBD1 as a possible D gene (6 bases). Germline CDR1 is MDHEN and CDR2 is SYDVKM. Trimming removed 10 bases from V and 0 bases from J, with 15 bases in between. The CDR3 is made up of 15 amino acids. CDR3 in DNA: TGTGCCATACCTCGGGACACTTCGAACACCGGGGAGCTGTTTTTT. This sequence encodes CAIPRDTSNTGELFF.

This clone has more than one count but fewer than ten. The chain is built from TRBV30 and TRBJ1-3; D is ambiguous. Between the trimmed V and J ends, which lost 3 bases and 2 bases, there was a span of 5 bases. Germline lookup yields CDR1 GTSNPN and CDR2 SVGIG (reference sequence). The CDR3 is made up of 12 amino acids. The CDR3 coding sequence is TGTGCCTGGAGCGGGGCTGGAAACACCATATATTTT. Encoded protein: CAWSGAGNTIYF.